The rows below give T cell receptor beta chains drawn from one sample of a study of blood T cells in healthy people across ages. TCRdb reanalysed the 5' RACE reads using MiXCR and keeps one entry per CDR3 protein. The sample shows about 1.1 million distinct CDR3 sequences, 30% to 40% of them seen only once. Sequenced: blood. The receptors derive from a man aged 18 to 30 in good health. CDR3s include the opening cysteine and the closing phenylalanine or tryptophan. The D gene is left open where the match is weak. Clone size, where shown, is once, few, many, or a class for clones that have expanded.

cdr3_nt: TGTGCCAGCAGCCAAGATCGGGACAGGGACCCCACTTTGTCCTACGAGCAGTACTTC; cdr3_aa: CASSQDRDRDPTLSYEQYF; clone_size: NA; v_call: TRBV3-1; j_call: TRBJ2-7; d_call: TRBD1
cdr3_nt: TGTGCCAGCAGCCAAGGAGAGGGGGATTACAATGAGCAGTTCTTC; cdr3_aa: CASSQGEGDYNEQFF; clone_size: NA; v_call: TRBV3-1; j_call: TRBJ2-1; d_call: NA
cdr3_nt: TGTGCCAGCAGCTTAATGTCGGAATATGGCTACACCTTC; cdr3_aa: CASSLMSEYGYTF; clone_size: few; v_call: TRBV7-9; j_call: TRBJ1-2; d_call: NA
cdr3_nt: TGTGCCAGCAGTCCCGTTACTAGGTACAATGAGCAGTTCTTC; cdr3_aa: CASSPVTRYNEQFF; clone_size: NA; v_call: TRBV14; j_call: TRBJ2-1; d_call: NA
cdr3_nt: TGCAGTGCTCGGGACTTGGGCTCCTACAATGAGCAGTTCTTC; cdr3_aa: CSARDLGSYNEQFF; clone_size: few; v_call: TRBV20-1; j_call: TRBJ2-1; d_call: NA
cdr3_nt: TGTGCCAGCAGCTTAATTAATGGGGGCCGCACAGATACGCAGTATTTT; cdr3_aa: CASSLINGGRTDTQYF; clone_size: NA; v_call: TRBV7-3; j_call: TRBJ2-3; d_call: NA
cdr3_nt: TGCAGTGCTAGTGGGCAGGTCAATCGGCCCCAGCATTTT; cdr3_aa: CSASGQVNRPQHF; clone_size: NA; v_call: TRBV20-1; j_call: TRBJ1-5; d_call: NA
cdr3_nt: TGTGCCAGCAGTGGGAGAACCAGCACCGGGGAGCTGTTTTTT; cdr3_aa: CASSGRTSTGELFF; clone_size: NA; v_call: TRBV6-5; j_call: TRBJ2-2; d_call: NA
cdr3_nt: TGTGCCAGCACCGTGACGCCCGGAGTCACAGATACGCAGTATTTT; cdr3_aa: CASTVTPGVTDTQYF; clone_size: few; v_call: TRBV12-3/TRBV12-4; j_call: TRBJ2-3; d_call: NA
cdr3_nt: TGTGCCAGCAGCTCTCCTTTCGGGCCAACTGAAGCTTTCTTT; cdr3_aa: CASSSPFGPTEAFF; clone_size: few; v_call: TRBV7-2; j_call: TRBJ1-1; d_call: NA
cdr3_nt: TGTGCCAGCAGCCCCGAGGACAGAACTAACTATGGCTACACCTTC; cdr3_aa: CASSPEDRTNYGYTF; clone_size: once; v_call: TRBV7-9; j_call: TRBJ1-2; d_call: NA
cdr3_nt: TGTGCCAGCAGCAAACGGGGCCTCCCCTACAATGAGCAGTTCTTC; cdr3_aa: CASSKRGLPYNEQFF; clone_size: NA; v_call: TRBV7-3; j_call: TRBJ2-1; d_call: NA
cdr3_nt: TGTGCCATCAGAGATACGGGACTAGCGGGAGCGGAGGAGCAGTACTTC; cdr3_aa: CAIRDTGLAGAEEQYF; clone_size: NA; v_call: TRBV10-3; j_call: TRBJ2-5; d_call: TRBD2
cdr3_nt: TGTGCCAGCAGCCTAGACCAGAACTATGGCTACACCTTC; cdr3_aa: CASSLDQNYGYTF; clone_size: many; v_call: TRBV5-1; j_call: TRBJ1-2; d_call: NA
cdr3_nt: TGTGCCAGCAGTTCAAGGGCGTCGGTGGATGGCTACACCTTC; cdr3_aa: CASSSRASVDGYTF; clone_size: many; v_call: TRBV12-3/TRBV12-4; j_call: TRBJ1-2; d_call: NA
cdr3_nt: TGTGCCAGCAGTACCCCTGCCGGGATACCCAATCAGCCCCAGCATTTT; cdr3_aa: CASSTPAGIPNQPQHF; clone_size: few; v_call: TRBV6-2/TRBV6-3; j_call: TRBJ1-5; d_call: NA
cdr3_nt: TGTGCCAGCAGCTGGTCTGGCCCCACAGATACGCAGTATTTT; cdr3_aa: CASSWSGPTDTQYF; clone_size: NA; v_call: TRBV7-2; j_call: TRBJ2-3; d_call: NA
cdr3_nt: TGTGCCATCAGTGAGGCCAAGGGTCTGGATGAGCAGTACTTC; cdr3_aa: CAISEAKGLDEQYF; clone_size: NA; v_call: TRBV10-3; j_call: TRBJ2-7; d_call: NA